The TCR beta chain described here comes from a study of T-cell reconstitution after alpha-beta-depleted transplantation in children. This CDR3 comprises 15 residues. V was trimmed by 5 bases and J by 0 bases, leaving 13 bases between them. Germline V lookup: CDR1 SGHVS, CDR2 FQNEAQ. A word on this clonotype: What it recognizes is unknown.

The TCRbeta library incorporated unique molecular identifiers. TCRdb itself ran the PCR reads through MiXCR, one entry per CDR3 protein. Found here are approximately 230,000 distinct CDR3 sequences, about 24% of them singletons; the top ten hold about 4.8%. Study results and caveats: Newly generated T cells supplied most T-cell counts and diversity one year post-transplant. It was reported that alpha-beta T cells came from several hundred expanded graft clones (about two months after transplant). Surviving recipient cells, namely T cells and thymic progenitors, were the source of high day-60 TCRbeta diversity in some patients.

The source material was PBMCs, mostly from graft donor cells, sampled 360 days after TCRalphabeta/CD19-depleted stem cell transplant. V and J are TRBV7-8 and TRBJ1-1; D unclear. The TCR originated in a female patient between 2 and 15 years old who had a stem cell transplant for congenital amegakaryocytic thrombocytopenia, so the T cells may come from the graft donor. CDR3 region: CASSPGRAVNTEAFF. The DNA for the CDR3 is TGTGCCAGCAGCCCCGGACGGGCGGTGAACACTGAAGCTTTCTTT.